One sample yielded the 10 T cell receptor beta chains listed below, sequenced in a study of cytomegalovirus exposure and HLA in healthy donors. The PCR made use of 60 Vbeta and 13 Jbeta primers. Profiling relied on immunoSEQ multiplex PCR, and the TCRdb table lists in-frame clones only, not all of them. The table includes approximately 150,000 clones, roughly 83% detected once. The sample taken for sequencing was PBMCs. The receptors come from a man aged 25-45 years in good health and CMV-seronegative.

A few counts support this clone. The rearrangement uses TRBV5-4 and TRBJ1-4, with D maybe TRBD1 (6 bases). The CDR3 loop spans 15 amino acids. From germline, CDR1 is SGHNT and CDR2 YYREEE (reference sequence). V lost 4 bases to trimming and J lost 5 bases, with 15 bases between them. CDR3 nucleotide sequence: TGTGCCAGCAGCGAATGGCGTACAGGGAATGAAAAACTGTTTTTT. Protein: CASSEWRTGNEKLFF.

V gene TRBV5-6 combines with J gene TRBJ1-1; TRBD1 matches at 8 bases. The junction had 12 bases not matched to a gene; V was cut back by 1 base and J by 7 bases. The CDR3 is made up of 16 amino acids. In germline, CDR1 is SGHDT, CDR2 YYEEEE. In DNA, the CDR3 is TGTGCCAGCAGCTTGCCTGGACAGGGTGTTAGTAATGAAGCTTTCTTT. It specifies CASSLPGQGVSNEAFF.

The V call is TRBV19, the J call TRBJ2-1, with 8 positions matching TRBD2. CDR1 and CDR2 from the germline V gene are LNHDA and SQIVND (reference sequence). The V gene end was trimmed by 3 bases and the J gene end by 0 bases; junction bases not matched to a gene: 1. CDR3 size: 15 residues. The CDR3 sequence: CASSIGTSSYNEQFF. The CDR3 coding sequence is TGTGCCAGTAGTATCGGGACTAGCTCCTACAATGAGCAGTTCTTC.

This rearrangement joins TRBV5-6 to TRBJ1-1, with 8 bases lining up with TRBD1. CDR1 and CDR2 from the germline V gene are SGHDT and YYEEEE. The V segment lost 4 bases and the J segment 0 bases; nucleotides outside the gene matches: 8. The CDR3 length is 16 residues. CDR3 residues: CASSLLDRGMNTEAFF. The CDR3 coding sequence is TGTGCCAGCAGCCTACTCGACAGGGGCATGAACACTGAAGCTTTCTTT.

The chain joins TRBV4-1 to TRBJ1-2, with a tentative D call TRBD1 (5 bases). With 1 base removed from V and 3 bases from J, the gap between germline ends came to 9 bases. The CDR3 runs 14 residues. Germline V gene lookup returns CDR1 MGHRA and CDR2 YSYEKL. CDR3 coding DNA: TGCGCCAGCAGCCAAGGCAGGGAATACTATGGCTACACCTTC. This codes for CASSQGREYYGYTF.

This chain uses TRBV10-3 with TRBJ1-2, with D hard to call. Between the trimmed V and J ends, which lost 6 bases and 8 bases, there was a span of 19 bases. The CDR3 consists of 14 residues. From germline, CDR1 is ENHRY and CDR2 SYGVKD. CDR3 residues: CAIRRRTDWEGYTF. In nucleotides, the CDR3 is TGTGCCATCAGACGCCGGACGGATTGGGAGGGCTACACCTTC.

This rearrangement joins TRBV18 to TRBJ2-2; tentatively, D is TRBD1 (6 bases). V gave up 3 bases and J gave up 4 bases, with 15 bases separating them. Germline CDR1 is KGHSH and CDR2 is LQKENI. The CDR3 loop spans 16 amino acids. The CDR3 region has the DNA TGTGCCAGCTCACCGTCTATGTTGGGGGCCACCGGGGAGCTGTTTTTT. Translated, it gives CASSPSMLGATGELFF.

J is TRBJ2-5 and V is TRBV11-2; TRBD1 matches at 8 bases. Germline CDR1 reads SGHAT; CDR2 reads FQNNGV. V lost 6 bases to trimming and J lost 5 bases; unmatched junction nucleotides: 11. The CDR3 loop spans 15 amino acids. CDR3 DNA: TGTGCCAGCAGTTCCACTCGACAGGGGAGGGAGACCCAGTACTTC. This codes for CASSSTRQGRETQYF.

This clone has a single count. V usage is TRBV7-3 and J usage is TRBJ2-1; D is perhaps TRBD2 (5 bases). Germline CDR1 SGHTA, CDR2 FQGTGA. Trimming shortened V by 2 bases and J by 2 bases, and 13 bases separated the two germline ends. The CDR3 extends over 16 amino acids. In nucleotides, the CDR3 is TGTGCCAGCAGCTTATCCCCAGCGGCAGCCTACAATGAGCAGTTCTTC. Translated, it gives CASSLSPAAAYNEQFF. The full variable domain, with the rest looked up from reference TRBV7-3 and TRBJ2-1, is GAGVSQTPSNKVTEKGKYVELRCDPISGHTALYWYRQSLGQGPEFLIYFQGTGAADDSGLPNDRFFAVRPEGSVSTLKIQRTERGDSAVYLCASSLSPAAAYNEQFFGPGTRLTVL.

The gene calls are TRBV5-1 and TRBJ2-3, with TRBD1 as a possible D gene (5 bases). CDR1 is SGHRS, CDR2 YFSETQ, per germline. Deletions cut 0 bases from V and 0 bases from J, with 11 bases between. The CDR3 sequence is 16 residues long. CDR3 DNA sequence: TGCGCCAGCAGCTTGGGGACAAGGGGTAGCACAGATACGCAGTATTTT. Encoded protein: CASSLGTRGSTDTQYF.